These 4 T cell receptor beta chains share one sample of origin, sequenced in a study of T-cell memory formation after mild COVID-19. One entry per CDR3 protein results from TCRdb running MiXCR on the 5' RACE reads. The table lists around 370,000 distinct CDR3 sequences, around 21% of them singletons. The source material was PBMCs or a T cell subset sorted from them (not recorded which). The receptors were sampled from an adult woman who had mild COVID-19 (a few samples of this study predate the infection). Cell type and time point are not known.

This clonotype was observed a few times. CDR3 sequence: CASSLASGRYEQYF. The DNA of the CDR3 is TGCGCCAGCAGCTTGGCTAGCGGGAGGTACGAGCAGTACTTC. This chain uses TRBV5-1 with TRBJ2-7, with TRBD2 identical over 11 bases. Germline V lookup: CDR1 SGHRS, CDR2 YFSETQ. The CDR3 length is 14 residues. J was trimmed by 4 bases and V by 0 bases; bases with no gene match: 0.

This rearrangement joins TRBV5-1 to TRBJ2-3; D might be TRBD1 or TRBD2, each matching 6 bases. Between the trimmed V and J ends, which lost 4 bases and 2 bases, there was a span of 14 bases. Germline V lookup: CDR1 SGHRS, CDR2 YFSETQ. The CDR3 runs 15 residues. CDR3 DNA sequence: TGCGCCAGCAGCCCTATAGGGGGGAACACAGATACGCAGTATTTT. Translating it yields CASSPIGGNTDTQYF.

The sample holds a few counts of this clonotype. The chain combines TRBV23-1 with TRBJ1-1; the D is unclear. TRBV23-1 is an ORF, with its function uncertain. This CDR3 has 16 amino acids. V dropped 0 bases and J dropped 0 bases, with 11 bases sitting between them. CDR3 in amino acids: CASSQSTQRMNTEAFF. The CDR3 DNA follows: TGCGCCAGCAGTCAATCGACCCAGAGGATGAACACTGAAGCTTTCTTT.

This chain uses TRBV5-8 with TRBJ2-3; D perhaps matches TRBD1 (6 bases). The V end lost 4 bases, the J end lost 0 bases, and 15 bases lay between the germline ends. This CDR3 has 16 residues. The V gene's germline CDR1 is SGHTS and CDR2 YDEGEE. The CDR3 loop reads CASSPYRVISTDTQYF. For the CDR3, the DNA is TGTGCCAGCAGCCCATACAGGGTAATTAGCACAGATACGCAGTATTTT.